This T cell receptor (beta chain) was recovered during a study of T-cell reconstitution after alpha-beta-depleted transplantation in children. Study-wide points: T-cell counts and diversity at one year following transplant were attributed mainly to newly produced T cells. About two months after transplant, alpha-beta T cells reportedly came from several hundred expanded graft clones. Surviving recipient T cells and thymic progenitors produced the high day-60 TCRbeta diversity seen in some patients.

V dropped 4 bases and J dropped 4; count of bases not matched to a gene: 3. The germline V gene has CDR1 SGHVS and CDR2 FNYEAQ. The CDR3 covers 14 residues. TCRbeta library construction was performed incorporating unique molecular identifiers. MiXCR, run by TCRdb on the PCR reads, gives a single entry per CDR3 protein. Of about 310,000 distinct CDR3 sequences in the sample, roughly 25% were seen once. Regarding this clonotype: Antigen unknown.

This clonotype was sampled from a male patient aged 10-17 years who had a stem cell transplant for acute lymphoblastic leukemia, so the T cells may come from the graft donor. The source was PBMCs, mostly from graft donor cells, collected 180 days after TCRalphabeta/CD19-depleted stem cell transplant. This sequence joins TRBV7-6 and TRBJ2-2; 7 bases fit TRBD1. The CDR3: CASSSTGLTGELFF. CDR3 nucleotide sequence: TGTGCCAGCAGCTCGACAGGGCTCACCGGGGAGCTGTTTTTT.